This T cell receptor (beta chain) was recorded in a study of identical twins. Study results and caveats: Carriage of fewer insertions was seen in abundant cord blood beta clonotypes, whereas memory repertoires showed none.

This clonotype was counted many times. Antigen specificity is unknown. Each cDNA held unique molecular identifiers, and template switching gave it a universal primer site. One entry per CDR3 protein, called by TCRdb with MiXCR from the 5' RACE reads. The table shows fewer than 800,000 distinct CDR3 sequences, with 7% to 7.5% occurring only once. Germline V lookup: CDR1 SGHRS, CDR2 YFSETQ. The V gene lost 2 bases and the J gene lost 7 bases, with 15 bases spanning the gap. This CDR3 is built from 14 residues. The sample was also reused in another study, on yellow fever vaccine responses in identical twins. That work contributes: After vaccination, twins' T cell response reportedly seemed partly convergent, partly personalized.

The clonotype originates from a woman under 30 in good health. The chain joins TRBV5-1 to TRBJ1-1; a possible D gene is TRBD1 (5 bases). What was sequenced was PBMCs. The DNA for the CDR3 is TGCGCCAGCAGCTTCAGGGCGCGCATTGATGAAGCTTTCTTT. Its translation: CASSFRARIDEAFF.